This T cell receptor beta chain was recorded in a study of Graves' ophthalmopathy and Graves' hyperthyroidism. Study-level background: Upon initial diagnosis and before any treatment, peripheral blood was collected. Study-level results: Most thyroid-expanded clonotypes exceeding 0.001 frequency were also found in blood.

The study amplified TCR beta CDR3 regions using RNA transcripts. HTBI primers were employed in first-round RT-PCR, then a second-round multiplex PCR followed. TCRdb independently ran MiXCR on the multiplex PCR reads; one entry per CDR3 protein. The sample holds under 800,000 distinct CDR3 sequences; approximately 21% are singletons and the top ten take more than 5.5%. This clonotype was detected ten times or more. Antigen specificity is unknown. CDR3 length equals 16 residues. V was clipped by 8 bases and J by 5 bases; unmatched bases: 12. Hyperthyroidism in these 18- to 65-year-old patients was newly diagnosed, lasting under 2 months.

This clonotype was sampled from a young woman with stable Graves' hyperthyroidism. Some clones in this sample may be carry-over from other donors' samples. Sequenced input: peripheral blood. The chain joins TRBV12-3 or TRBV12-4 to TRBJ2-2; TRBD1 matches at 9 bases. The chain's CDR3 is CASSPLTGTGTGELFF. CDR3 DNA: TGTGCCAGCTCGCCTTTAACCGGGACAGGGACCGGGGAGCTGTTTTTT.